This entry concerns a single TCR beta chain. This sample was taken from a study of shared clonotypes between healthy human individuals. The overall study: Plates per donor: three CD4 naive, three CD4 memory, two CD8 naive, one CD8 memory.

Healthy and HIV-negative, the adult donors had no recent acute infections or vaccinations. The CDR3 runs 15 residues. Between the trimmed V and J ends, which lost 2 bases and 6 bases, there was a span of 14 bases. CDR1 is MDHEN, CDR2 SYDVKM, per germline. Repertoires were generated with immunoSEQ multiplex PCR, while TCRdb's copy carries only in-frame clones and drops some. The sample lists approximately 740,000 clones, over 65% occurring once. V is TRBV28 and J is TRBJ2-1; possibly TRBD1 for D (5 bases). The receptor was isolated from a woman in her twenties or thirties in good health. Material for sequencing was memory CD4+ T cells sorted from blood. Subset indicated: CD45RA-negative fraction. CDR3: CASSLIPPGLNEQFF. CDR3 nucleotides: TGTGCCAGCAGTTTAATTCCCCCAGGGCTCAATGAGCAGTTCTTC.